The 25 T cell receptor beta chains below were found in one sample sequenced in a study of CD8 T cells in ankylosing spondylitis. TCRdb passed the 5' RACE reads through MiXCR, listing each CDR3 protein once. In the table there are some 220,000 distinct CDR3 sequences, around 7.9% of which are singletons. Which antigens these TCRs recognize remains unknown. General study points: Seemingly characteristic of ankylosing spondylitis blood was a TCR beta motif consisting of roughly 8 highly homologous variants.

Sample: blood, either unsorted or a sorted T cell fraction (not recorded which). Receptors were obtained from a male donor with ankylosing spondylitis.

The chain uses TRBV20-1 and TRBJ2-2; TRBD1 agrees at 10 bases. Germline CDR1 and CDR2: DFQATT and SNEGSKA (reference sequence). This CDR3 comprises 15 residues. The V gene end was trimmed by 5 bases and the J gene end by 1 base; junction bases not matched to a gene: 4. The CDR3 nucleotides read TGCAGTGCTCGGGACAGGGGACTGAACACCGGGGAGCTGTTTTTT. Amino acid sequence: CSARDRGLNTGELFF.

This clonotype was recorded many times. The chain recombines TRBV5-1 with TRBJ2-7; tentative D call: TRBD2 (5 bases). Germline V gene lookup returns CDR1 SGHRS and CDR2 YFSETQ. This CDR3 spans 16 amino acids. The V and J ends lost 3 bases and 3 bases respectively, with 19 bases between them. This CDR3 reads CASSSGARAEGYEQYF. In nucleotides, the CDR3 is TGCGCCAGCAGCTCAGGAGCGAGGGCAGAGGGCTACGAGCAGTACTTC.

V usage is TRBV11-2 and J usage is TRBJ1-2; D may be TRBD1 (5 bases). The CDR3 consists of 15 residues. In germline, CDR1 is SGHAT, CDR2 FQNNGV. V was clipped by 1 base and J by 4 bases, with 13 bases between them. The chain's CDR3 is CASSLAGSGFYGYTF. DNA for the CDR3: TGTGCCAGCAGCTTAGCTGGGTCAGGGTTCTATGGCTACACCTTC.

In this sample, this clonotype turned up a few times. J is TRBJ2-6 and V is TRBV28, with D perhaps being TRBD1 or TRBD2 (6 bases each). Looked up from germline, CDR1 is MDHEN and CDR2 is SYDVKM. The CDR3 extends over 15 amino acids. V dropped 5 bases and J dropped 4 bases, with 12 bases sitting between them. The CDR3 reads CASSAGAGGANVLTF. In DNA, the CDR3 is TGTGCCAGCAGTGCAGGGGCGGGGGGGGCCAACGTCCTGACTTTC.

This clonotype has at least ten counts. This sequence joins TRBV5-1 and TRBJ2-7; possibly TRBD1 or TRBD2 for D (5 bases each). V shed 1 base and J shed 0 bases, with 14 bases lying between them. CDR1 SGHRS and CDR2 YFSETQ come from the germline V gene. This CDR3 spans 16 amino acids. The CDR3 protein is CASSLSLRGVSYEQYF. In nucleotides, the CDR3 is TGCGCCAGCAGCTTGAGTTTGAGGGGCGTCTCCTACGAGCAGTACTTC.

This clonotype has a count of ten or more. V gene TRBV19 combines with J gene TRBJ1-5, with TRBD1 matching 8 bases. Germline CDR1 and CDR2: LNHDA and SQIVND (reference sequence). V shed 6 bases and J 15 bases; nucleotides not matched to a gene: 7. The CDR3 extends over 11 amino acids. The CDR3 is CASRIGQGWHF. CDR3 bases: TGTGCCAGTAGGATCGGACAGGGATGGCATTTT.

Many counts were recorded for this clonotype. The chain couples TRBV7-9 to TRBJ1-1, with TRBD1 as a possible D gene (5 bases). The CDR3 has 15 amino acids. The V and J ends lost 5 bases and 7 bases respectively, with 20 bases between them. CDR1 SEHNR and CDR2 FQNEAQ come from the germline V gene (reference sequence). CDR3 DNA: TGTGCCAGCAGCCCCATATTAGGGGTCAATGGTGAAGCTTTCTTT. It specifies CASSPILGVNGEAFF.

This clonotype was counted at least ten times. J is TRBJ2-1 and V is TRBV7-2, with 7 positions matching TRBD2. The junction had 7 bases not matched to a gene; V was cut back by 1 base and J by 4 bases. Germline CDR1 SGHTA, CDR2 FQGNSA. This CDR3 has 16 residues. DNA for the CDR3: TGTGCCAGCAGCTTAGGATCGGCGGGGGAGTACAATGAGCAGTTCTTC. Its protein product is CASSLGSAGEYNEQFF.

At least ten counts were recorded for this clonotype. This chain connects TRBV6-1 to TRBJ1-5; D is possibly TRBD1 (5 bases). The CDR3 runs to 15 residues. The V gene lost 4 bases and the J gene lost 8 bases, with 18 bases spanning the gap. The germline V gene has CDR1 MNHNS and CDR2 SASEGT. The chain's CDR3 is CASSGGTPGLKPQHF. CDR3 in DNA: TGTGCCAGCAGTGGTGGGACCCCCGGTTTAAAGCCCCAGCATTTT.

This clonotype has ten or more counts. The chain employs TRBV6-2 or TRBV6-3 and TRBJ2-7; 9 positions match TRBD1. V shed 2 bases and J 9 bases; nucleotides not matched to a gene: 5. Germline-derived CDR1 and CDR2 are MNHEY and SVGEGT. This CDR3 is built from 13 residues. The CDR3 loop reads CASSYGTGTAQYF. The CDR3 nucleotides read TGTGCCAGCAGTTACGGGACAGGGACGGCGCAGTACTTC.

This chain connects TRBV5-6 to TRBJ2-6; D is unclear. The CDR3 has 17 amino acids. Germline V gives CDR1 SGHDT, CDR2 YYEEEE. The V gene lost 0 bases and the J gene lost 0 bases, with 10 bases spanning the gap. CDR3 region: CASSLVRQTSGANVLTF. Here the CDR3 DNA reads TGTGCCAGCAGCTTGGTGCGCCAGACCTCTGGGGCCAACGTCCTGACTTTC.

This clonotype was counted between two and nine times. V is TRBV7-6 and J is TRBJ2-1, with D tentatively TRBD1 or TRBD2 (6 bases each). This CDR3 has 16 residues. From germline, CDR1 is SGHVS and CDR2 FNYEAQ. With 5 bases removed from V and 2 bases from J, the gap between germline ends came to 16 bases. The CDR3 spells CASSLGWGATYNEQFF. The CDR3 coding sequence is TGTGCCAGCAGCCTTGGGTGGGGGGCGACCTACAATGAGCAGTTCTTC.

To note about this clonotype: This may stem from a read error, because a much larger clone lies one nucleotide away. CDR3 region: CSVVGQSAYEQHF. As DNA, the CDR3 is TGCAGCGTTGTCGGGCAAAGCGCCTACGAGCAGCACTTC. This chain joins TRBV29-1 and TRBJ2-7; D uncertain. Germline V CDR1 and CDR2: SQVTM, ANQGSEA. The length of the CDR3 is 13 residues.

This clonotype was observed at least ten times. The CDR3 sequence: CASRHGGGNQPQHF. In nucleotides, the CDR3 is TGTGCCAGTCGCCACGGAGGGGGCAATCAGCCCCAGCATTTT. The rearrangement joins TRBV27 to TRBJ1-5, with a possible D match to TRBD1 (5 bases). This CDR3 has 14 residues. Deletions cut 9 bases from V and 2 bases from J, with 14 bases between. Germline loops: CDR1 MNHEY, CDR2 SMNVEV (reference sequence).

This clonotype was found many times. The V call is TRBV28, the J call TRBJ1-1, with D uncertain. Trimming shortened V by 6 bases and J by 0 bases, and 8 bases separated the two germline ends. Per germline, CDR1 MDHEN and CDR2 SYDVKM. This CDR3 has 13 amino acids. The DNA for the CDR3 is TGTGCCAGCAGACCCAAGATGAACACTGAAGCTTTCTTT. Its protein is CASRPKMNTEAFF.

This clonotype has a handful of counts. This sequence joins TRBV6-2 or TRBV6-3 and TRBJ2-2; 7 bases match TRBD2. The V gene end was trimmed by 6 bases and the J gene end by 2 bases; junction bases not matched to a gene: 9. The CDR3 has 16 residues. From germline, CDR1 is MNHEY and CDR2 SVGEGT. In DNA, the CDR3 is TGTGCCAGCAGGCGGGGTGGGGGGGTTAACACCGGGGAGCTGTTTTTT. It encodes CASRRGGGVNTGELFF.

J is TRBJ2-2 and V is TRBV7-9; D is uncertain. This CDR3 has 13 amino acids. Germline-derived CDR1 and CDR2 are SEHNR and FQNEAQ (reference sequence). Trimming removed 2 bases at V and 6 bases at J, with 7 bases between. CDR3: CASSLYDSGELFF. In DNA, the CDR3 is TGTGCCAGCAGCTTATACGACTCCGGGGAGCTGTTTTTT.

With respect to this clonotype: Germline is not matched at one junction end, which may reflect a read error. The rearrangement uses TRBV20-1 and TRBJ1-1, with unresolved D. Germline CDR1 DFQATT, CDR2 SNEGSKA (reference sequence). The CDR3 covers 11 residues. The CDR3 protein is CSARGNSEAFF. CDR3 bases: TGCAGTGCTAGGGGAAACAGTGAAGCTTTCTTT.

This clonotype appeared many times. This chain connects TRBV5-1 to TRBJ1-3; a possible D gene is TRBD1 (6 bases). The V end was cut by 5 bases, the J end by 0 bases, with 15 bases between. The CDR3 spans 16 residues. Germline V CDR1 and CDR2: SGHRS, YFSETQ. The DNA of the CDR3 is TGCGCCAGCAGTCGAATTTGGACAGCCTCTGGAAACACCATATATTTT. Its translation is CASSRIWTASGNTIYF.

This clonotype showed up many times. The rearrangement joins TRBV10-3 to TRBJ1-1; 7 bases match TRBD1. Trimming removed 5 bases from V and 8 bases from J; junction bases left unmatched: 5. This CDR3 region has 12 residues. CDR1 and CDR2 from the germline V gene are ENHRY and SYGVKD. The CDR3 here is CAISFDRVEAFF. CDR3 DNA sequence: TGTGCCATCAGTTTTGACAGGGTCGAAGCTTTCTTT.

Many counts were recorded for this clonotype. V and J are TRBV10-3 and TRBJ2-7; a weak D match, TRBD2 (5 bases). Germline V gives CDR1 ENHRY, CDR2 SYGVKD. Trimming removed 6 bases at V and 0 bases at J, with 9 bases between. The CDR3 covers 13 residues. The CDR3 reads CAIRAGPSYEQYF. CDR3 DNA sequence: TGTGCCATCAGGGCGGGTCCCTCCTACGAGCAGTACTTC.

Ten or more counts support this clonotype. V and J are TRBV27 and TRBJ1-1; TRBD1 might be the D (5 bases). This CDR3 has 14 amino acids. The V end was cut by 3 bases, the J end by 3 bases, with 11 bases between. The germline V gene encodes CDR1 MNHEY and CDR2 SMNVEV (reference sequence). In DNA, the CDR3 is TGTGCCAGCAGTTTGGGGGGTGCGCACACTGAAGCTTTCTTT. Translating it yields CASSLGGAHTEAFF.

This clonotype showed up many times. CDR3 coding DNA: TGCAGTGCTACAGGACAGGGAACCGACGGCTACACCTTC. The encoded protein is CSATGQGTDGYTF. The V and J genes are TRBV20-1 and TRBJ1-2; TRBD1 matches at 8 bases. The CDR3 consists of 13 residues. CDR1 and CDR2 from the germline V gene are DFQATT and SNEGSKA (reference sequence). J lost 8 bases, V lost 4 bases, and 9 bases had no gene match.

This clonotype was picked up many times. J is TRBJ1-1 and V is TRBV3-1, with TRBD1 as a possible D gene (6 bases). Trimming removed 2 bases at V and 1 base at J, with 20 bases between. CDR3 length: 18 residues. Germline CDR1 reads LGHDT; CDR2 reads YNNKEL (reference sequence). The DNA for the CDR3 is TGTGCCAGCAGCCAAAAATTCGGACCGGGACAACCGAACACTGAAGCTTTCTTT. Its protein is CASSQKFGPGQPNTEAFF.

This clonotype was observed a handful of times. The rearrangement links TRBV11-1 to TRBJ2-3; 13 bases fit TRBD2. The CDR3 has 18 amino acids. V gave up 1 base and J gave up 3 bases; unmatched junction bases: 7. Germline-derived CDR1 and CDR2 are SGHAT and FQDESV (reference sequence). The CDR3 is CASSLVGGLAGPTDTQYF. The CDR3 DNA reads TGTGCCAGCAGCTTAGTAGGGGGACTAGCGGGACCTACAGATACGCAGTATTTT.